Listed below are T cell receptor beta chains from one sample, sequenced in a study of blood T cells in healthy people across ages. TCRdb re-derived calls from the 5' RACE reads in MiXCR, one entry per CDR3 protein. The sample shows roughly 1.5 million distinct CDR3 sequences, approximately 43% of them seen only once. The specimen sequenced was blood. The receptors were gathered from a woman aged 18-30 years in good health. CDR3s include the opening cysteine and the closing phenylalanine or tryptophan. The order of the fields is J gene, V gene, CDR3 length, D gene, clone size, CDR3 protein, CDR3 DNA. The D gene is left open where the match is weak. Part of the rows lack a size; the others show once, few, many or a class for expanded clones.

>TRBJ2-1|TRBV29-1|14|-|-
CSVTRDSPRNEQFF
TGCAGCGTTACCCGAGACAGTCCTCGAAATGAGCAGTTCTTC
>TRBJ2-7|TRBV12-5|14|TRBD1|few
CASGPTPGGYEQYF
TGTGCTAGTGGTCCCACCCCAGGGGGCTACGAGCAGTACTTC
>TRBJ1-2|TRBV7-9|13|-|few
CASSFVQTYGYTF
TGTGCCAGCAGCTTTGTACAGACCTATGGCTACACCTTC
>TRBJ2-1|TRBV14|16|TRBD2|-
CASSHVQASGSYEQFF
TGTGCCAGCAGCCACGTTCAGGCTAGCGGGAGCTATGAGCAGTTCTTC
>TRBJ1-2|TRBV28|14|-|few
CASSLGEELRGYTF
TGTGCCAGCAGTTTAGGGGAAGAGCTTAGGGGCTACACCTTC
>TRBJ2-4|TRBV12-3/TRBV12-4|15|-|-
CASSLRTQAKNIQYF
TGTGCCAGCAGTTTAAGGACACAAGCCAAAAACATTCAGTACTTC
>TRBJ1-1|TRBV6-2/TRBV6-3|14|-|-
CASSYSRPGTEAFF
TGTGCCAGCAGTTACTCGCGACCTGGAACTGAAGCTTTCTTT
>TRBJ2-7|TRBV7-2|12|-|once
CASSRNRVEQYF
TGTGCCAGCAGCCGGAACAGGGTTGAGCAGTACTTC
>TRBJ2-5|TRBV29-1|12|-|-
CSGGLRQETQYF
TGCAGCGGGGGACTGCGCCAAGAGACCCAGTACTTC
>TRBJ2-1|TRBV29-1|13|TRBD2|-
CNVPTSGYNEQFF
TGCAACGTTCCGACTAGCGGTTACAATGAGCAGTTCTTC
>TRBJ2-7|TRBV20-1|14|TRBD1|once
CSATTGCEWFEQYF
TGCAGTGCCACGACAGGGTGCGAATGGTTCGAGCAGTACTTC
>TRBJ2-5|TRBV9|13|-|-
CASRGLEVETQYF
TGTGCCAGCAGGGGACTTGAAGTGGAGACCCAGTACTTC
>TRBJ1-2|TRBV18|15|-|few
CASSPNRESNYGYTF
TGTGCCAGCTCACCAAACCGGGAGAGCAACTATGGCTACACCTTC
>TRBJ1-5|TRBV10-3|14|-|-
CAISESGPNQPQHF
TGTGCCATCAGTGAGAGCGGGCCCAATCAGCCCCAGCATTTT
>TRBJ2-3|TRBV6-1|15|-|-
CASSDFNLGTDTQYF
TGTGCCAGCAGTGATTTTAATTTGGGGACAGATACGCAGTATTTT
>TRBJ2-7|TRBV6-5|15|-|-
CASSYSMWGGGEQYF
TGTGCCAGCAGTTACTCGATGTGGGGGGGCGGGGAGCAGTACTTC
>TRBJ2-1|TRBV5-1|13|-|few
CASMRWQNNEQFF
TGCGCCAGCATGAGGTGGCAGAACAATGAGCAGTTCTTC
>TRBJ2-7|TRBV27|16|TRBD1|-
CASSDAGTGSYNEQYF
TGTGCCAGCAGTGATGCCGGGACAGGCTCCTACAATGAGCAGTACTTC
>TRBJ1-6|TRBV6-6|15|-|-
CASSSVKSYNSPLHF
TGTGCCAGCAGTTCGGTCAAATCCTATAATTCGCCCCTCCACTTT
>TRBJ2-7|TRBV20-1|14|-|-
CSARGEDGYNEQYF
TGCAGTGCTAGAGGGGAGGACGGATACAATGAGCAGTACTTC
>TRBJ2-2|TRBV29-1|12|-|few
CSVASGTGELFF
TGCAGCGTTGCTTCCGGAACCGGGGAGCTGTTTTTT
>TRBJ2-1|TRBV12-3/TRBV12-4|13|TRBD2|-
CASLRGGYNEQFF
TGTGCCAGCTTACGGGGGGGATACAATGAGCAGTTCTTC
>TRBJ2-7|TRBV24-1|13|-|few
CATSDHQTYEQYF
TGTGCCACCAGTGATCACCAAACCTACGAGCAGTACTTC
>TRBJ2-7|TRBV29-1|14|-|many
CSVTGSQRSYEQYF
TGCAGCGTTACCGGGTCCCAGAGGTCCTACGAGCAGTACTTC
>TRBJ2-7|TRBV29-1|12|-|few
CSAVRGADEQYF
TGCAGCGCCGTCAGGGGGGCGGACGAGCAGTACTTC
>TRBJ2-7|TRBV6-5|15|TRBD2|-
CASRRLAGGAYEQYF
TGTGCCAGCAGACGACTAGCGGGAGGAGCCTACGAGCAGTACTTC
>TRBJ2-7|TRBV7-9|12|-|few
CASSPEAYEQYF
TGTGCCAGCAGCCCGGAGGCCTACGAGCAGTACTTC
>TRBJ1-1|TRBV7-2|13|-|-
CASSFRKDVEAFF
TGTGCCAGCAGCTTTCGGAAGGACGTTGAAGCTTTCTTT
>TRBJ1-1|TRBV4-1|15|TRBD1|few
CASSHRQGLNTEAFF
TGCGCCAGCAGCCACCGACAGGGTTTGAACACTGAAGCTTTCTTT
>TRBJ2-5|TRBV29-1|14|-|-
CSVGGRQIQGTQYF
TGCAGCGTGGGGGGACGGCAGATTCAAGGGACCCAGTACTTC
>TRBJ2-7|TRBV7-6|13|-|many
CASSPTVAYEQYF
TGTGCCAGCAGTCCGACAGTCGCCTACGAGCAGTACTTC
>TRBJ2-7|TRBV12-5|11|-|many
CASGLNYEQYF
TGTGCTAGTGGTCTCAACTACGAGCAGTACTTC
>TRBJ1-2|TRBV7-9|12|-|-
CASSSLFWGYTF
TGTGCCAGCAGCTCCTTATTCTGGGGCTACACCTTC
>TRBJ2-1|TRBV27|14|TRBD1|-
CASSDWDRGNEQFF
TGTGCCAGCAGTGATTGGGACAGGGGTAATGAGCAGTTCTTC
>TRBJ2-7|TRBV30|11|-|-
CAWTTGYEQYF
TGTGCCTGGACTACCGGCTACGAGCAGTACTTC
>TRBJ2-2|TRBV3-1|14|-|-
CASSRRLNTGELFF
TGTGCCAGCAGCCGGCGTCTTAACACCGGGGAGCTGTTTTTT
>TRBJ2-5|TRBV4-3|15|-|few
CASSQDDALGETQYF
TGCGCCAGCAGCCAAGATGACGCGTTGGGAGAGACCCAGTACTTC
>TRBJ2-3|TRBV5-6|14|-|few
CASSLVRETDTQYF
TGTGCCAGCAGCTTGGTCAGGGAAACAGATACGCAGTATTTT